This entry concerns a single T cell receptor (beta chain). What it binds is not known. The CDR3 has 15 residues. Per the germline V gene, CDR1 is SGHTA and CDR2 is FQGNSA. V lost 5 bases to trimming and J lost 2 bases, with 13 bases between them. The sample is drawn from a study of cytomegalovirus exposure and HLA in healthy donors. General study points: 87-base-pair reads could not separate some V segments, including TRBV6-2 and TRBV6-3. The availability of immune exposure information extended only to CMV serostatus.

The PCR ran on 60 Vbeta and 13 Jbeta primers. As originally analysed: In a later analysis, the count reached roughly 80 million unique TCR beta chains, with 9 million to 11 million shared. Libraries were prepared by immunoSEQ multiplex PCR; TCRdb keeps only in-frame clonotypes and omits some of them. The DNA gave D and trimming, while V, J and clone size come from that table. The table lists 75,000 to 100,000 clones, 70% to 80% of them singletons. The source of this sequence is a man between 60 and 70 years old in good health and CMV-seropositive. The chain is built from TRBV7-2 and TRBJ2-1, with a weak D call TRBD1 (5 bases). The sample comprised PBMCs. The CDR3 bases are TGTGCCAGCAGCCTCCCCACAGGCGCCTACAATGAGCAGTTCTTC. This sequence encodes CASSLPTGAYNEQFF.